Listed here are 26 T cell receptor beta chains from one sample, sequenced in a study of cytomegalovirus exposure and HLA in healthy donors. TCRdb's copy holds only in-frame clones and misses some; the assay was immunoSEQ multiplex PCR. The sample records roughly 56,000 clones, about 94% being singletons. What was sequenced was PBMCs. The receptors derive from a man aged 18 to 29 in good health and CMV-seronegative.

The rearrangement uses TRBV28 and TRBJ2-1; 8 nucleotides line up with TRBD2. Germline V gene lookup returns CDR1 MDHEN and CDR2 SYDVKM. The CDR3 contains 15 residues. V lost 2 bases and J lost 5; bases outside the gene matches: 5. The CDR3 reads CASSLGSSGNNEQFF. In nucleotides, the CDR3 is TGTGCCAGCAGTTTAGGAAGTAGCGGGAACAATGAGCAGTTCTTC. Together with reference TRBV28 and TRBJ2-1, the CDR3 gives the full variable domain: DVKVTQSSRYLVKRTGEKVFLECVQDMDHENMFWYRQDPGLGLRLIYFSYDVKMKEKGDIPEGYSVSREKKERFSLILESASTNQTSMYLCASSLGSSGNNEQFFGPGTRLTVL.

The V call is TRBV5-1, the J call TRBJ2-3; 8 bases agree with TRBD2. The CDR3 sequence is 17 residues long. Germline-derived CDR1 and CDR2 are SGHRS and YFSETQ. J lost 0 bases, V lost 0 bases, and 6 bases had no gene match. In DNA, the CDR3 is TGCGCCAGCAGCTTGGGGGTAGCGGGATATAGCACAGATACGCAGTATTTT. Protein: CASSLGVAGYSTDTQYF.

The J gene is TRBJ2-7, the V gene TRBV5-1; 7 positions agree with TRBD2. Germline V CDR1 and CDR2: SGHRS, YFSETQ. V lost 3 bases to trimming and J lost 2 bases; unmatched junction nucleotides: 5. This CDR3 region has 14 residues. CDR3 amino acids: CASSWAGEAYEQYF. Written as DNA, the CDR3 is TGCGCCAGCAGCTGGGCGGGGGAAGCCTACGAGCAGTACTTC. The variable domain in full, completed from reference TRBV5-1 and TRBJ2-7, reads KAGVTQTPRYLIKTRGQQVTLSCSPISGHRSVSWYQQTPGQGLQFLFEYFSETQRNKGNFPGRFSGRQFSNSRSEMNVSTLELGDSALYLCASSWAGEAYEQYFGPGTRLTVT.

The chain couples TRBV9 to TRBJ2-5; the match to TRBD2 covers 12 bases. J was trimmed by 5 bases and V by 6 bases; bases with no gene match: 8. From germline, CDR1 is SGDLS and CDR2 YYNGEE. The CDR3 has 15 amino acids. The CDR3 DNA sequence: TGTGCCAGCACCCCTAGCGGGAGGGCCTGGGAGACCCAGTACTTC. Translating it yields CASTPSGRAWETQYF.

This clone was seen a few times. This chain joins TRBV11-3 and TRBJ2-1, with TRBD1 matching 7 bases. CDR1 is SGHNT and CDR2 is YENEEA in the germline V gene. The J segment lost 9 bases and the V segment lost 4 bases, leaving 6 bases of the junction unmatched. The CDR3 is 13 residues long. The CDR3 DNA sequence: TGTGCCAGCAGCTCGACAGGGTCGAGTGAGCAGTTCTTC. It translates to CASSSTGSSEQFF.

The chain combines TRBV29-1 with TRBJ2-7; D gene ambiguous. The CDR3 extends over 14 amino acids. Trimming removed 5 bases from V and 0 bases from J, with 14 bases in between. The V gene's germline CDR1 is SQVTM and CDR2 ANQGSEA. This chain's CDR3 is CSVRKRLASYEQYF. In nucleotides, the CDR3 is TGCAGCGTTCGGAAAAGACTGGCCTCCTACGAGCAGTACTTC.

V usage is TRBV2 and J usage is TRBJ2-1; D uncertain. This CDR3 comprises 13 residues. Trimming shortened V by 3 bases and J by 7 bases, and 10 bases separated the two germline ends. Looked up from germline, CDR1 is SNHLY and CDR2 is FYNNEI. In DNA form, the CDR3 reads TGTGCCAGCAGTGATGAGAGATTGAATGAGCAGTTCTTC. Translating gives CASSDERLNEQFF.

The chain has TRBV19 and TRBJ1-5; D gene uncertain. Germline CDR1 LNHDA, CDR2 SQIVND (reference sequence). The V end lost 1 base, the J end lost 0 bases, and 7 bases lay between the germline ends. This CDR3 is 15 amino acids long. For the CDR3, the DNA is TGTGCCAGTAGTATAGGCCAGTATAGCAATCAGCCCCAGCATTTT. This encodes CASSIGQYSNQPQHF. Full variable domain (outside the CDR3, taken from reference TRBV19 and TRBJ1-5): DGGITQSPKYLFRKEGQNVTLSCEQNLNHDAMYWYRQDPGQGLRLIYYSQIVNDFQKGDIAEGYSVSREKKESFPLTVTSAQKNPTAFYLCASSIGQYSNQPQHFGDGTRLSIL.

The chain links TRBV28 to TRBJ2-2; a possible D gene is TRBD2 (5 bases). CDR1 is MDHEN and CDR2 is SYDVKM in the germline V gene. Trimming shortened V by 2 bases and J by 2 bases, and 15 bases separated the two germline ends. CDR3 length equals 17 residues. The CDR3 DNA reads as TGTGCCAGCAGTTTAGCAGTAAGGACTGGCAACACCGGGGAGCTGTTTTTT. It encodes CASSLAVRTGNTGELFF.

The genes are TRBV28 and TRBJ2-3; no firm D call. CDR1 and CDR2 (germline): MDHEN, SYDVKM. The CDR3 sequence is 17 residues long. V lost 4 bases and J lost 1, with 18 bases in between. CDR3 in DNA: TGTGCCAGCAGTTCCCGTGGAGCCCTTTCTGGCACAGATACGCAGTATTTT. Amino acid sequence: CASSSRGALSGTDTQYF.

The chain employs TRBV16 and TRBJ2-6; D is perhaps TRBD2 (6 bases). Germline loops: CDR1 KGHSY, CDR2 FQNENV. The CDR3 sequence is 17 residues long. The V end lost 4 bases, the J end lost 0 bases, and 13 bases lay between the germline ends. CDR3 sequence (DNA): TGTGCCAGCAGCCTAAGTGGGACTTACTCTGGGGCCAACGTCCTGACTTTC. Translation gives CASSLSGTYSGANVLTF.

The chain recombines TRBV6-5 with TRBJ1-2; possibly TRBD1 for D (5 bases). The germline V and J ends were trimmed by 5 bases and 1 base, with 14 bases remaining between them. The CDR3 length is 15 residues. Germline CDR1 MNHEY, CDR2 SVGAGI. CDR3 sequence: CASSGRDYFNYGYTF. The CDR3 DNA reads as TGTGCCAGCAGTGGCCGGGACTACTTTAACTATGGCTACACCTTC.

This clone was seen only once. The chain combines TRBV15 with TRBJ2-5; 9 bases line up with TRBD1. The CDR3 is made up of 17 amino acids. The germline V gene has CDR1 LNHNV and CDR2 YYDKDF (reference sequence). V gave up 0 bases and J gave up 5 bases; unmatched junction bases: 10. This chain's CDR3 is CATSRDIDTGGWETQYF. Here the CDR3 DNA reads TGTGCCACCAGCAGAGACATAGACACAGGGGGCTGGGAGACCCAGTACTTC.

V usage is TRBV9 and J usage is TRBJ1-6; D perhaps matches TRBD1 (6 bases). Per the germline V gene, CDR1 is SGDLS and CDR2 is YYNGEE. The CDR3 is 16 amino acids. The V gene lost 3 bases and the J gene lost 9 bases, with 19 bases spanning the gap. In DNA form, the CDR3 reads TGTGCCAGCAGCGACCTAAAACAGGGCTCCATTTCACCCCTCCACTTT. It specifies CASSDLKQGSISPLHF.

Here the CDR3 reads CASSSQGSGYTF. For the CDR3, the DNA is TGTGCCAGCAGCTCTCAGGGAAGTGGCTACACCTTC. The chain carries TRBV13 and TRBJ1-2; a possible D gene is TRBD1 (5 bases). Germline CDR1 reads PRHDT; CDR2 reads FYEKMQ (reference sequence). The CDR3 is made up of 12 amino acids. V lost 4 bases, J lost 7 bases, and 10 bases lay in between.

The rearrangement uses TRBV27 and TRBJ2-3; no definite D call. There are 14 residues in the CDR3. Germline lookup yields CDR1 MNHEY and CDR2 SMNVEV (reference sequence). Trimming cost V 5 bases and J 0 bases, with 9 bases left between them. CDR3: CASSRFGSTDTQYF. The DNA of the CDR3 is TGTGCCAGCAGTCGGTTCGGTAGCACAGATACGCAGTATTTT.

The chain joins TRBV5-4 to TRBJ2-5, with a possible D match to TRBD1 (6 bases). CDR1 and CDR2 from the germline V gene are SGHNT and YYREEE (reference sequence). The length of the CDR3 is 15 residues. V shed 0 bases and J shed 1 base, with 10 bases lying between them. Written as DNA, the CDR3 is TGTGCCAGCAGCTTGGAGGGGGTGTTCCAAGAGACCCAGTACTTC. Protein sequence: CASSLEGVFQETQYF.

The chain uses TRBV25-1 and TRBJ2-1; D gene unclear. This CDR3 spans 14 amino acids. The germline gives CDR1 MGHDK, CDR2 SYGVNS. Trimming pared 5 bases from V and 10 bases from J, leaving 18 bases between. In DNA form, the CDR3 reads TGTGCCAGCAGTTCTCAGCAGGAAATCTACGAGCAGTTCTTC. Amino acid sequence: CASSSQQEIYEQFF.

This sequence joins TRBV5-1 and TRBJ1-1; D uncertain. Trimming took off 0 bases at V and 2 bases at J, with 5 bases between the two ends. Germline assignment: CDR1 SGHRS and CDR2 YFSETQ. This CDR3 contains 13 residues. Here the CDR3 reads CASSLDRNTEAFF. The CDR3 DNA reads as TGCGCCAGCAGCTTGGACAGAAACACTGAAGCTTTCTTT.

The chain couples TRBV5-1 to TRBJ1-4; weak D call: TRBD1 (6 bases). The germline CDR1 and CDR2 sequences are SGHRS and YFSETQ. The CDR3 is made up of 14 amino acids. Trimming removed 3 bases at V and 7 bases at J, with 13 bases between. CDR3 residues: CASSSLQGAEKLFF. The CDR3 DNA sequence: TGCGCCAGCAGCTCGTTACAGGGCGCTGAAAAACTGTTTTTT.

J is TRBJ2-7 and V is TRBV7-8; TRBD2 aligns across 9 bases. Germline V gene data show CDR1 as SGHVS and CDR2 as FQNEAQ. V lost 6 bases and J lost 5; bases outside the gene matches: 23. There are 19 residues in the CDR3. CDR3 DNA: TGTGCCAGCAGTCCTCGGACTAGCGCCCTCCTACCTAAAGCCCACGAGCAGTACTTC. This gives the protein CASSPRTSALLPKAHEQYF.

The chain uses TRBV18 and TRBJ1-2, with D possibly matching TRBD1 (6 bases). CDR1 KGHSH and CDR2 LQKENI come from the germline V gene. CDR3 length: 16 residues. The V and J ends lost 0 bases and 1 base respectively, with 12 bases between them. The DNA for the CDR3 is TGTGCCAGCTCACCACCGGACCCGGGACATAACTATGGCTACACCTTC. Encoded protein: CASSPPDPGHNYGYTF.

The chain links TRBV7-6 to TRBJ2-5; possibly TRBD1 for D (6 bases). CDR1 and CDR2 from the germline V gene are SGHVS and FNYEAQ. With 4 bases removed from V and 5 bases from J, the gap between germline ends came to 29 bases. The CDR3 has 19 residues. The DNA for the CDR3 is TGTGCCAGCAGCTCGATACCGCCCCGGCCACAGGGAGAGGGGGAGACCCAGTACTTC. This codes for CASSSIPPRPQGEGETQYF.

This rearrangement joins TRBV19 to TRBJ2-5, with 10 bases identical to TRBD1. CDR1 is LNHDA, CDR2 SQIVND, per germline (reference sequence). V dropped 4 bases and J dropped 5; count of bases not matched to a gene: 1. The CDR3 length is 13 residues. CDR3 nucleotide sequence: TGTGCCAGTAGTACGACAGGGGGCGAGACCCAGTACTTC. Its translation is CASSTTGGETQYF. The full variable domain, in which reference TRBV19 and TRBJ2-5 provide the parts outside the CDR3, is DGGITQSPKYLFRKEGQNVTLSCEQNLNHDAMYWYRQDPGQGLRLIYYSQIVNDFQKGDIAEGYSVSREKKESFPLTVTSAQKNPTAFYLCASSTTGGETQYFGPGTRLLVL.

The rearrangement uses TRBV21-1 and TRBJ2-3; the D call in the table, TRBD2, was not verified against the DNA. TRBV21-1 is assigned pseudogene status. The CDR3 contains 15 residues. The CDR3 region has the DNA TGTGCCAGCAGCAAAGCGCGAGATCGCACAGATACGCAGTATTTT. This sequence encodes CASSKARDRTDTQYF.

The gene calls are TRBV19 and TRBJ2-2; D possibly corresponds to TRBD1 (6 bases). V dropped 10 bases and J dropped 4 bases, with 16 bases sitting between them. The germline V gene encodes CDR1 LNHDA and CDR2 SQIVND (reference sequence). The CDR3 is 14 residues long. CDR3 loop: CATTQQGFTGELFF. The CDR3 region has the DNA TGTGCCACCACACAACAGGGATTCACCGGGGAGCTGTTTTTT. Combining the CDR3 with reference TRBV19 and TRBJ2-2 gives the whole variable domain DGGITQSPKYLFRKEGQNVTLSCEQNLNHDAMYWYRQDPGQGLRLIYYSQIVNDFQKGDIAEGYSVSREKKESFPLTVTSAQKNPTAFYLCATTQQGFTGELFFGEGSRLTVL.